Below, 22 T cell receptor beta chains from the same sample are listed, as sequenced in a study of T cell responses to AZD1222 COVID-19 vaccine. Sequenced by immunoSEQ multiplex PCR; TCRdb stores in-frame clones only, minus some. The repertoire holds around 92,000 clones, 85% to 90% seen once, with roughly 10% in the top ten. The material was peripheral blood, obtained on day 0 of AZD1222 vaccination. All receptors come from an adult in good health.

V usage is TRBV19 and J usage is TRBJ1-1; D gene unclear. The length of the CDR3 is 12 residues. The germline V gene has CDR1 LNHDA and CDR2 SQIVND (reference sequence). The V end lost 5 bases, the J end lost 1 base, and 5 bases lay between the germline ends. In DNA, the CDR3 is TGTGCCAGTAGTGCCGGGAACACTGAAGCTTTCTTT. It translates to CASSAGNTEAFF.

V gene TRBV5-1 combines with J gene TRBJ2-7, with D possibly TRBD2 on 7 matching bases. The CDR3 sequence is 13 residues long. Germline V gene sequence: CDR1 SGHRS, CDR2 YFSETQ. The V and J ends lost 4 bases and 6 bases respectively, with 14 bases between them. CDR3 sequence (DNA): TGCGCCAGCAGCATAGAGGGAGGGGGCGAGCAGTACTTC. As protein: CASSIEGGGEQYF. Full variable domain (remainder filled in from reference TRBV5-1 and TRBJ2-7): KAGVTQTPRYLIKTRGQQVTLSCSPISGHRSVSWYQQTPGQGLQFLFEYFSETQRNKGNFPGRFSGRQFSNSRSEMNVSTLELGDSALYLCASSIEGGGEQYFGPGTRLTVT.

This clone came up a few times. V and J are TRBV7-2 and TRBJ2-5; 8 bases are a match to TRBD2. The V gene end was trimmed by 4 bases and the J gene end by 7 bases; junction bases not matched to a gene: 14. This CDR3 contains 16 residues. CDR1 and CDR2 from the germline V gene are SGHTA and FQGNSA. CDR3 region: CASSSTSGTLSVTQYF. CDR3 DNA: TGTGCCAGCAGCTCAACTAGCGGAACCCTCAGTGTGACCCAGTACTTC. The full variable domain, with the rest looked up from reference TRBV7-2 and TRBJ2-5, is GAGVSQSPSNKVTEKGKDVELRCDPISGHTALYWYRQSLGQGLEFLIYFQGNSAPDKSGLPSDRFSAERTGGSVSTLTIQRTQQEDSAVYLCASSSTSGTLSVTQYFGPGTRLLVL.

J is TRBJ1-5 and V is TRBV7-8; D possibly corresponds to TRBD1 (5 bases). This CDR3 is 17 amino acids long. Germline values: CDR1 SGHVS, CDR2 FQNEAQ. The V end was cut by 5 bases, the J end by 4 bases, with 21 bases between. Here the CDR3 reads CASSQFGRGGGNQPQHF. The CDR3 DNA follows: TGTGCCAGCAGCCAGTTCGGGAGGGGCGGTGGAAATCAGCCCCAGCATTTT.

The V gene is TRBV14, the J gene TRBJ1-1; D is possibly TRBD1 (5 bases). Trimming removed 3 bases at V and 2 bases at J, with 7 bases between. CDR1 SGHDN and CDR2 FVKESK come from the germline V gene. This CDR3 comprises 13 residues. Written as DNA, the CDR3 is TGTGCCAGCAGCCAGGGGGTCAACACTGAAGCTTTCTTT. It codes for CASSQGVNTEAFF. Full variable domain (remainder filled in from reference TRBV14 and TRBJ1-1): EAGVTQFPSHSVIEKGQTVTLRCDPISGHDNLYWYRRVMGKEIKFLLHFVKESKQDESGMPNNRFLAERTGGTYSTLKVQPAELEDSGVYFCASSQGVNTEAFFGQGTRLTVV.

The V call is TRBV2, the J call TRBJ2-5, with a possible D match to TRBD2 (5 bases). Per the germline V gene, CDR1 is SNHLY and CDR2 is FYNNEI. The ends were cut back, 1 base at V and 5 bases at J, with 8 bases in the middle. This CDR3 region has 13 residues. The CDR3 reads CASSEGGFETQYF. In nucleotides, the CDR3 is TGTGCCAGCAGTGAAGGCGGGTTCGAGACCCAGTACTTC.

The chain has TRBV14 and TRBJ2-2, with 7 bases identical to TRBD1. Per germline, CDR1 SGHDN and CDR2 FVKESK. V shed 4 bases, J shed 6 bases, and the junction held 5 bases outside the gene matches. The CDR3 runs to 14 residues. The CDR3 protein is CASSRLTGSGELFF. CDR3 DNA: TGTGCCAGCAGCCGCCTGACAGGGTCCGGGGAGCTGTTTTTT.

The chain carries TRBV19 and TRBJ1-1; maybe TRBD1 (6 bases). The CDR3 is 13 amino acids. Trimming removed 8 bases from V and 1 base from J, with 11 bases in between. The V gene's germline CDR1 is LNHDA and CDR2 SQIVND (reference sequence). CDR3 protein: CASHRERNTEAFF. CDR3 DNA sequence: TGTGCCAGTCACAGGGAAAGGAACACTGAAGCTTTCTTT.

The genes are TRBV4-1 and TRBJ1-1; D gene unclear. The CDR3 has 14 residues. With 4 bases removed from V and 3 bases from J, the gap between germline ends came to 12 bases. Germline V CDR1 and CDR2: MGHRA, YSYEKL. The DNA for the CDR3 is TGCGCCAGCAGCCTGGACCTACGGGACACTGAAGCTTTCTTT. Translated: CASSLDLRDTEAFF.

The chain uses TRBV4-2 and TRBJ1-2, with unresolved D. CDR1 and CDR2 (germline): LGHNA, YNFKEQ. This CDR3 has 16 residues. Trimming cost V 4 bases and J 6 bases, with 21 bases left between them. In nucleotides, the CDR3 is TGTGCCAGCAGCCCGCGTTATCCGGACGGGGTACATGGCTACACCTTC. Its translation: CASSPRYPDGVHGYTF.

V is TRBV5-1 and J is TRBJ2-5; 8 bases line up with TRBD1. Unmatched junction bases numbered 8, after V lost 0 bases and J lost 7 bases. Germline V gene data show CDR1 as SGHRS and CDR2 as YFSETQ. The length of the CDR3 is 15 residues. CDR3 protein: CASSLGRGPEVTQYF. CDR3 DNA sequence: TGCGCCAGCAGCTTGGGCAGGGGGCCTGAGGTGACCCAGTACTTC.

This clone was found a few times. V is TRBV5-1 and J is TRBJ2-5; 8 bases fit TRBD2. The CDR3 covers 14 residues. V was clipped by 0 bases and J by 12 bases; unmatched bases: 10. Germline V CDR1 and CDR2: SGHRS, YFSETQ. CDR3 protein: CASSLDGTRSMKYF. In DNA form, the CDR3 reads TGCGCCAGCAGCTTGGACGGGACTAGGAGTATGAAGTACTTC.

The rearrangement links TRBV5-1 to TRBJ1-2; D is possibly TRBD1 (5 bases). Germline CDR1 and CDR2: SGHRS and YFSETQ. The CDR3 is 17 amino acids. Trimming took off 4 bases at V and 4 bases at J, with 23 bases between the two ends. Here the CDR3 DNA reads TGCGCCAGCAGCAGGGAAGGCAGGGCAGAATCTTCCTATGGCTACACCTTC. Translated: CASSREGRAESSYGYTF. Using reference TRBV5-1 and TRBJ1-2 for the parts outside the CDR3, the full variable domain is KAGVTQTPRYLIKTRGQQVTLSCSPISGHRSVSWYQQTPGQGLQFLFEYFSETQRNKGNFPGRFSGRQFSNSRSEMNVSTLELGDSALYLCASSREGRAESSYGYTFGSGTRLTVV.

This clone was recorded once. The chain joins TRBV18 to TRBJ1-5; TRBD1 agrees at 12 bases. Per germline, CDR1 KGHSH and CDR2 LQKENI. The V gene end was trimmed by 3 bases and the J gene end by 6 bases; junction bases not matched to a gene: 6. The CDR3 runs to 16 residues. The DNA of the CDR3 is TGTGCCAGCTCACCCTCGGGACAGGGGGCAGGTCAGCCCCAGCATTTT. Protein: CASSPSGQGAGQPQHF.

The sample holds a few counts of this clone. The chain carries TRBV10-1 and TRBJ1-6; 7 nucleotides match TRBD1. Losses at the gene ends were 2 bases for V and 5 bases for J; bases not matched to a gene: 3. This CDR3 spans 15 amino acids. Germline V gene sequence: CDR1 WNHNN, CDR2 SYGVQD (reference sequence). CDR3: CASSEHRGNNSPLHF. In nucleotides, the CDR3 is TGCGCCAGCAGTGAGCACAGGGGAAATAATTCACCCCTCCACTTT.

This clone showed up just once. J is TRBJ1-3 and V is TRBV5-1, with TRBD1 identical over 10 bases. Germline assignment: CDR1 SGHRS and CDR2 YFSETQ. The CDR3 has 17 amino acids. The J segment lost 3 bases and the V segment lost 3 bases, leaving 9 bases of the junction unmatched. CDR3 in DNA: TGCGCCAGCAGCTCCCTCGGAGGGACAGGGGTTGGAAACACCATATATTTT. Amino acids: CASSSLGGTGVGNTIYF.

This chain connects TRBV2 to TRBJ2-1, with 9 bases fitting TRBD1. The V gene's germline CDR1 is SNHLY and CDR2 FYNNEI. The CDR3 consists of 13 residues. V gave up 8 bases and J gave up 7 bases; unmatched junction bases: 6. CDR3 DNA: TGTGCCAGCGGCGGGACAGGGATAAATGAGCAGTTCTTC. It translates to CASGGTGINEQFF. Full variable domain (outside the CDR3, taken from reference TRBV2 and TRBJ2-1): EPEVTQTPSHQVTQMGQEVILRCVPISNHLYFYWYRQILGQKVEFLVSFYNNEISEKSEIFDDQFSVERPDGSNFTLKIRSTKLEDSAMYFCASGGTGINEQFFGPGTRLTVL.

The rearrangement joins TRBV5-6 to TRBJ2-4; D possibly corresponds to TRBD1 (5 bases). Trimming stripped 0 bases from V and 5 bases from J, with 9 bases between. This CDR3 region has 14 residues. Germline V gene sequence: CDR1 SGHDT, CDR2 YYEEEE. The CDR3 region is CASSLVGQENIQYF. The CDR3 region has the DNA TGTGCCAGCAGCTTGGTGGGGCAGGAAAACATTCAGTACTTC.

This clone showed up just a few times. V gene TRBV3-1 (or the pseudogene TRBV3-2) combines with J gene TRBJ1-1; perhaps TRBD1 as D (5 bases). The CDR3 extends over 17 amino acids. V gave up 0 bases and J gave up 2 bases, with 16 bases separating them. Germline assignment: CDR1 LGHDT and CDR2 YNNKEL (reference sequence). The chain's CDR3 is CASSQDRGSGVNTEAFF. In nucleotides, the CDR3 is TGTGCCAGCAGCCAAGATAGGGGAAGTGGGGTTAACACTGAAGCTTTCTTT.

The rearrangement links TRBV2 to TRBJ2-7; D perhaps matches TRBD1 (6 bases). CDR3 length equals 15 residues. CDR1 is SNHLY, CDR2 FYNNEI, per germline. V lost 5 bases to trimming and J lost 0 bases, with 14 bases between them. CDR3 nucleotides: TGTGCCAGCAGTTTACAGGGAATTGTCTCCTACGAGCAGTACTTC. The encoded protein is CASSLQGIVSYEQYF.

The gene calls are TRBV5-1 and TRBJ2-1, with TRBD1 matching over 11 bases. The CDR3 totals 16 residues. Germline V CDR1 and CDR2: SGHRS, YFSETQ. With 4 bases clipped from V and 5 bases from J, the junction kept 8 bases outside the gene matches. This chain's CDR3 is CASSEQPGQGDNEQFF. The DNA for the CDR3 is TGCGCCAGCAGCGAGCAGCCGGGACAGGGGGACAATGAGCAGTTCTTC.

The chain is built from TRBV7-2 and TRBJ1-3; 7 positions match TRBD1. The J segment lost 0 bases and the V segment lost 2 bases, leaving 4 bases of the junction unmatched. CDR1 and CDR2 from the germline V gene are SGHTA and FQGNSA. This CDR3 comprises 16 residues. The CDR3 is CASSLTGTASGNTIYF. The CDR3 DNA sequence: TGTGCCAGCAGCTTAACCGGGACAGCCTCTGGAAACACCATATATTTT.